Sequencing of this T cell receptor beta chain was carried out in a study of technical replicates of blood from a handful of donors. CDR1 is LGHNA and CDR2 is YNFKEQ in the germline V gene. Trimming removed 0 bases at V and 1 base at J, with 16 bases between. This CDR3 spans 19 amino acids. The method was immunoSEQ multiplex PCR; TCRdb's version includes in-frame clones alone and lacks a portion of them. The table lists about 81,000 clones, about 81% of them singletons, with nearly 4% in the top ten. This TCR came from a human donor in good health. Some clones in this sample may be carry-over from other donors' samples. The sequenced sample consisted of PBMCs. The rearrangement links TRBV4-2 to TRBJ1-6; a possible D gene is TRBD1 (6 bases). CDR3 nucleotide sequence: TGTGCCAGCAGCCAAGATCGGGCCGGGAGGGGGTCCTATAATTCACCCCTCCACTTT. Translating it yields CASSQDRAGRGSYNSPLHF.